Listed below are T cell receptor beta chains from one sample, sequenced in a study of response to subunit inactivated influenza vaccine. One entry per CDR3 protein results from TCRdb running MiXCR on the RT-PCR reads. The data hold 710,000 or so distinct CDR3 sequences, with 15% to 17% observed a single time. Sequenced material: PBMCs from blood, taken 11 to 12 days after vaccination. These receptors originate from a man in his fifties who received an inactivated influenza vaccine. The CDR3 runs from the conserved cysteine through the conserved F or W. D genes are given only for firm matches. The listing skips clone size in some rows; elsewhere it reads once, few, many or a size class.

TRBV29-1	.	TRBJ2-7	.	CSVSLPSSNSYEQYF	TGCAGCGTTAGCTTACCGTCTTCGAACTCCTACGAGCAGTACTTC
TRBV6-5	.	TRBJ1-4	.	CASSIPRGTNEKLFF	TGTGCCAGCAGCATACCGAGGGGGACTAATGAAAAACTGTTTTTT
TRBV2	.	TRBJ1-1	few	CASSESLEGAFF	TGTGCCAGCAGTGAATCTTTAGAAGGAGCTTTCTTT
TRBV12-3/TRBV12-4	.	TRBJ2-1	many	CASSFHSSYNEQFF	TGTGCCAGCAGTTTCCACAGCTCCTACAATGAGCAGTTCTTC
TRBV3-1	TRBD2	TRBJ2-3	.	CASSPLSGDFPGDTQYF	TGTGCCAGCAGCCCCCTCAGCGGGGACTTCCCCGGAGATACGCAGTATTTT
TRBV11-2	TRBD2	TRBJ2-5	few	CASSLVRSGGRRETQYF	TGTGCCAGCAGCTTAGTCCGGTCGGGGGGTCGGAGGGAGACCCAGTACTTC
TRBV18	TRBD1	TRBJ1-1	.	CASSQGARDTEAFF	TGTGCCAGCTCCCAGGGGGCGCGGGACACTGAAGCTTTCTTT
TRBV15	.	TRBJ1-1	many	CATSRDLNTEAFF	TGTGCCACCAGCAGAGATCTAAACACTGAAGCTTTCTTT
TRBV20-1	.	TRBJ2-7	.	CSQLTREGEQYF	TGCAGCCAGTTAACCCGCGAAGGCGAGCAGTACTTC
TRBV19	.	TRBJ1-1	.	CASSRGTGEAFF	TGTGCCAGTAGTAGAGGGACCGGTGAAGCTTTCTTT
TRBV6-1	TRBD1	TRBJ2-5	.	CASSEGHRGETQYF	TGTGCCAGCAGTGAAGGACACAGGGGAGAGACCCAGTACTTC
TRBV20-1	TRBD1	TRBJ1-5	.	CSAGGQFNQPQHF	TGCAGTGCTGGGGGACAGTTCAATCAGCCCCAGCATTTT
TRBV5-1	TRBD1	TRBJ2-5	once	CASSIGQGEETQYF	TGCGCCAGCAGCATAGGACAGGGTGAAGAGACCCAGTACTTC
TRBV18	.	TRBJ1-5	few	CASSPPRGQPQHF	TGTGCCAGCTCACCACCGAGGGGTCAGCCCCAGCATTTT
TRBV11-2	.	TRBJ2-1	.	CASSLVFAGYRLYNEQFF	TGTGCCAGCAGCTTAGTCTTCGCGGGCTACCGACTGTACAATGAGCAGTTCTTC
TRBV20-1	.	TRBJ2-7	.	CSATPGPSYEQYF	TGCAGTGCCACCCCGGGGCCTAGCTACGAGCAGTACTTC
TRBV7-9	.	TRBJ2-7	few	CASTLSRPGPHYEQYF	TGTGCCAGCACCCTATCACGCCCGGGCCCGCACTACGAGCAGTACTTC
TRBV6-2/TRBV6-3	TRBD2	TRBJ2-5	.	CASSKGTSGGHQETQYF	TGTGCCAGCAGTAAAGGGACTAGCGGGGGCCACCAAGAGACCCAGTACTTC
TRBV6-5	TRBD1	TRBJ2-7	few	CASSLTDREGYEQYF	TGTGCCAGCAGTTTAACGGACAGGGAAGGCTACGAGCAGTACTTC
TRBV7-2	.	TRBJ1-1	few	CASSLLGALTEAFF	TGTGCCAGCAGCTTATTGGGGGCTTTGACTGAAGCTTTCTTT
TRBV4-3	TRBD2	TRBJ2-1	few	CASSPRTSGGGLYNEQFF	TGCGCCAGCAGCCCTAGGACTAGCGGGGGGGGGTTATACAATGAGCAGTTCTTC
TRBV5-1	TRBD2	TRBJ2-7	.	CASSFGLLAGNEQYF	TGCGCCAGCAGCTTTGGCCTACTAGCGGGGAACGAGCAGTACTTC
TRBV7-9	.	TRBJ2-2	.	CASSLGLLNTGELFF	TGTGCCAGCAGCTTAGGGCTCCTTAACACCGGGGAGCTGTTTTTT
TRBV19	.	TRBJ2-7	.	CATGGPSYEQYF	TGTGCCACTGGAGGGCCTTCCTACGAGCAGTACTTC
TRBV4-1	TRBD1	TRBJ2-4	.	CASSRKTGFAKNIQYF	TGCGCCAGCAGCCGGAAGACAGGGTTTGCCAAAAACATTCAGTACTTC
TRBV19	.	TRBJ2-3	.	CASGSIANTDTQYF	TGTGCCAGTGGGTCAATAGCTAACACAGATACGCAGTATTTT
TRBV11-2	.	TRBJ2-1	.	CASSLDGRGQPYNEQFF	TGTGCCAGCAGCTTAGACGGGCGGGGGCAGCCGTACAATGAGCAGTTCTTC
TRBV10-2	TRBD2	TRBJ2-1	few	CASTGAGGAGSEQFF	TGCGCCAGTACGGGAGCGGGAGGGGCGGGTAGTGAGCAGTTCTTC
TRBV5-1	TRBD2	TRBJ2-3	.	CASSPGLEDTQYF	TGCGCCAGCAGCCCAGGACTAGAAGATACGCAGTATTTT
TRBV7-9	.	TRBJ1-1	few	CASSYRGDSTEAFF	TGTGCCAGCAGTTACCGGGGGGATAGCACTGAAGCTTTCTTT
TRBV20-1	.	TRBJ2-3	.	CSASYGSRTDTQYF	TGCAGTGCTAGTTACGGGAGCAGGACAGATACGCAGTATTTT
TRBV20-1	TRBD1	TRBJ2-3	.	CSARGTGSTDTQYF	TGCAGTGCTAGGGGGACAGGGAGCACAGATACGCAGTATTTT
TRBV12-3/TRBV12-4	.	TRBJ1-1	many	CASSGQMNTEAFF	TGTGCCAGCAGCGGACAGATGAACACTGAAGCTTTCTTT
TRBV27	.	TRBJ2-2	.	CASSFRGAGQVFF	TGTGCCAGCAGTTTTAGGGGAGCGGGCCAGGTGTTTTTT
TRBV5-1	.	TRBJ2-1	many	CASSLRTEGNEQFF	TGCGCCAGCAGCTTGCGGACAGAGGGCAATGAGCAGTTCTTC
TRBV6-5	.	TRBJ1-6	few	CASSSQALNSPLHF	TGTGCCAGCAGTTCCCAGGCACTTAATTCACCCCTCCACTTT
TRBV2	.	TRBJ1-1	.	CASRNVLDGTEAFF	TGTGCCAGCAGGAACGTCCTAGATGGGACTGAAGCTTTCTTT
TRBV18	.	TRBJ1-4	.	CASSPPNVKQNEKLFF	TGTGCCAGCTCACCACCAAATGTTAAGCAAAATGAAAAACTGTTTTTT
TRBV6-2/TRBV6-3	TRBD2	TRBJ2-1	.	CASRGAGAAHEQFF	TGTGCCAGCAGAGGAGCGGGAGCTGCCCATGAGCAGTTCTTC
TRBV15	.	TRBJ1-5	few	CATNTPDRSNQPQHF	TGTGCCACCAACACCCCGGACAGAAGCAATCAGCCCCAGCATTTT